These T cell receptor beta chains were read from a single sample in a study of T cells after yellow fever vaccination. TCRdb re-derived calls from the 5' RACE reads in MiXCR, one entry per CDR3 protein. The table includes around 550,000 distinct CDR3 sequences, approximately 21% detected once. Here the sequenced sample was PBMCs, taken 15 days after the yellow fever booster vaccination. The receptors originated from a man aged 25-40 years who received the YFV17D yellow fever vaccine. Both conserved end residues are part of each CDR3. D genes are given only for firm matches. Not every row has a clone size; where given, it reads once, few, many or a size class.

d_call	cdr3_length	v_call	j_call	clone_size	cdr3_aa	cdr3_nt
-	17	TRBV6-5	TRBJ2-1	-	CARSYSAGTLLYNEQFF	TGTGCCCGCAGTTACTCAGCCGGGACCCTACTCTACAATGAGCAGTTCTTC
-	16	TRBV18	TRBJ2-2	many	CASSPQVLGNTGELFF	TGTGCCAGCTCACCACAAGTTTTGGGTAACACCGGGGAGCTGTTTTTT
TRBD1	15	TRBV3-1	TRBJ1-6	few	CASSLTGTGDSPLHF	TGTGCCAGCAGCCTCACAGGGACAGGGGACTCACCCCTCCACTTT
TRBD2	15	TRBV28	TRBJ2-2	few	CAIGRGEGNTGELFF	TGTGCCATCGGTCGGGGGGAGGGGAACACCGGGGAGCTGTTTTTT
TRBD2	16	TRBV7-2	TRBJ2-2	-	CASSATSGMGTGELFF	TGTGCCAGCAGCGCCACTAGCGGGATGGGAACCGGGGAGCTGTTTTTT
-	15	TRBV5-1	TRBJ2-5	-	CASSQGTKREETQYF	TGCGCCAGCAGCCAGGGGACTAAGCGAGAAGAGACCCAGTACTTC
-	15	TRBV5-1	TRBJ2-7	few	CASSPELAGTLEQYF	TGCGCCAGCAGCCCGGAGCTAGCCGGGACTCTCGAGCAGTACTTC
TRBD1	13	TRBV24-1	TRBJ2-7	few	CATRGQGNNEQYF	TGTGCCACCAGAGGACAGGGGAACAACGAGCAGTACTTC
-	14	TRBV11-2	TRBJ1-4	-	CASSLSLRGEKLFF	TGTGCCAGCAGCTTATCCCTGCGAGGTGAAAAACTGTTTTTT
-	14	TRBV20-1	TRBJ1-2	-	CSASRGSSSYGYTF	TGCAGTGCTAGTCGAGGGTCTTCCTCCTATGGCTACACCTTC
-	12	TRBV6-2/TRBV6-3	TRBJ2-2	few	CALMGDTGELFF	TGTGCCTTAATGGGGGACACCGGGGAGCTGTTTTTT
-	11	TRBV12-3/TRBV12-4	TRBJ2-3	few	CASFRGDTQYF	TGTGCCAGCTTCCGGGGAGATACGCAGTATTTT
TRBD2	17	TRBV12-3/TRBV12-4	TRBJ2-5	-	CASSPRLAGGSIETQYF	TGTGCCAGCAGTCCGAGACTAGCGGGAGGATCAATAGAGACCCAGTACTTC
-	14	TRBV27	TRBJ2-7	few	CASSPRGYIYEQYF	TGTGCCAGCAGTCCCCGAGGGTACATTTACGAGCAGTACTTC
-	14	TRBV25-1	TRBJ1-6	few	CASSDPQPGSPLHF	TGTGCCAGCAGTGATCCACAGCCTGGTTCACCCCTCCACTTT
-	12	TRBV7-2	TRBJ2-3	few	CASSLDGPYKYF	TGTGCCAGCAGCTTAGACGGACCCTATAAGTATTTT
TRBD2	15	TRBV15	TRBJ2-3	-	CATSLGGRGTDTQYF	TGTGCCACCAGCTTGGGCGGGAGGGGGACAGATACGCAGTATTTT
TRBD1	16	TRBV5-4	TRBJ1-2	-	CASSPPPRQGGDGYTF	TGTGCCAGCAGCCCCCCCCCTAGACAGGGGGGCGATGGCTACACCTTC
-	12	TRBV29-1	TRBJ2-5	few	CSVEDGQETQYF	TGCAGCGTTGAAGACGGCCAAGAGACCCAGTACTTC
-	14	TRBV27	TRBJ2-3	-	CASSGLELTDTQYF	TGTGCCAGCAGTGGGCTAGAACTCACAGATACGCAGTATTTT
TRBD2	17	TRBV27	TRBJ2-1	-	CASSLSPGTSGRSEQFF	TGTGCCAGCAGTTTATCCCCAGGGACTAGCGGGAGGTCTGAGCAGTTCTTC
TRBD1	15	TRBV6-5	TRBJ2-7	few	CASSFRDRGTYEQYF	TGTGCCAGCAGTTTCCGGGACAGGGGCACCTACGAGCAGTACTTC
TRBD2	12	TRBV10-3	TRBJ2-1	once	CAISPAGGEQFF	TGTGCCATCAGTCCAGCGGGAGGTGAGCAGTTCTTC
-	14	TRBV6-2/TRBV6-3	TRBJ2-1	few	CASSYPLGTNEQFF	TGTGCCAGCAGTTATCCACTAGGGACCAATGAGCAGTTCTTC
TRBD2	15	TRBV19	TRBJ2-1	-	CASSVTSGTSNEQFF	TGTGCCAGTAGTGTTACTAGCGGGACTTCAAATGAGCAGTTCTTC
-	19	TRBV4-3	TRBJ2-1	-	CASSQGSNFRYQSYNEQFF	TGCGCCAGCAGCCAAGGCTCGAATTTTCGATATCAATCCTACAATGAGCAGTTCTTC
-	14	TRBV7-2	TRBJ2-1	-	CASSLDGSGFKEFF	TGTGCCAGCAGCTTAGATGGATCGGGATTCAAGGAGTTCTTC
TRBD1	15	TRBV2	TRBJ1-1	few	CASSSRTGQNTEAFF	TGTGCCAGCAGTTCTCGGACAGGCCAGAACACTGAAGCTTTCTTT
-	13	TRBV6-5	TRBJ2-7	-	CASSYDWGREQYF	TGTGCCAGCAGTTACGATTGGGGTCGCGAGCAGTACTTC
TRBD1	14	TRBV4-2	TRBJ2-1	few	CASSPRTGRGEQFF	TGTGCCAGCAGCCCCCGGACAGGACGGGGTGAGCAGTTCTTC
-	15	TRBV4-2	TRBJ2-3	-	CASSQDDRFADTQYF	TGTGCCAGCAGCCAAGACGACAGGTTCGCAGATACGCAGTATTTT
TRBD2	15	TRBV13	TRBJ2-7	few	CASSSRREATYEQYF	TGTGCCAGCAGCTCCCGCCGGGAGGCCACCTACGAGCAGTACTTC
-	16	TRBV5-1	TRBJ2-2	-	CASSFYGTPNTGELFF	TGCGCCAGCAGCTTCTACGGGACACCGAACACCGGGGAGCTGTTTTTT
-	14	TRBV12-3/TRBV12-4	TRBJ2-3	few	CASSLGLTADTQYF	TGTGCCAGCAGTTTGGGACTGACGGCAGATACGCAGTATTTT
-	14	TRBV12-3/TRBV12-4	TRBJ2-7	-	CASSLEIRRGEQYF	TGTGCCAGCAGTTTAGAAATCAGGCGGGGCGAGCAGTACTTC
TRBD1	16	TRBV7-2	TRBJ2-1	-	CASSGGTGILYNEQFF	TGTGCCAGCAGCGGGGGGACAGGGATCCTCTACAATGAGCAGTTCTTC
-	14	TRBV29-1	TRBJ2-3	few	CSVEGQGLTDTQYF	TGCAGCGTTGAGGGGCAGGGGTTAACAGATACGCAGTATTTT
-	14	TRBV7-2	TRBJ2-7	few	CASSNLGRSYEQYF	TGTGCCAGCAGCAACCTCGGGAGATCCTACGAGCAGTACTTC
-	14	TRBV18	TRBJ2-7	few	CASSPSTEAYEQYF	TGTGCCAGCTCACCTTCGACAGAAGCCTACGAGCAGTACTTC
TRBD2	16	TRBV20-1	TRBJ2-5	-	CCAREPLSGKQETQYF	TGCTGCGCTAGAGAACCACTTAGCGGGAAGCAAGAGACCCAGTACTTC
-	13	TRBV6-5	TRBJ1-1	few	CASTRHMNTEAFF	TGTGCCAGTACGAGGCACATGAACACTGAAGCTTTCTTT
TRBD1	15	TRBV7-2	TRBJ2-7	-	CASSVRTGVEYEQYF	TGTGCCAGCAGCGTTAGGACAGGGGTTGAGTACGAGCAGTACTTC
-	15	TRBV24-1	TRBJ2-1	few	CATSDPGTTIDEQFF	TGTGCCACCAGTGACCCGGGAACTACAATTGATGAGCAGTTCTTC
-	14	TRBV9	TRBJ2-5	-	CASGKGSYQETQYF	TGTGCCAGCGGGAAGGGTTCGTACCAAGAGACCCAGTACTTC
TRBD1	13	TRBV20-1	TRBJ2-7	-	CSALRDRGFEQYF	TGCAGTGCGCTAAGGGACAGGGGGTTCGAGCAGTACTTC
-	17	TRBV9	TRBJ1-4	-	CASSVGGTIGANEKLFF	TGTGCCAGCAGCGTAGGGGGGACAATCGGGGCTAATGAAAAACTGTTTTTT
-	16	TRBV14	TRBJ1-2	few	CASSQASEAPHYGYTF	TGTGCCAGCAGCCAAGCCTCAGAGGCGCCCCACTATGGCTACACCTTC
TRBD1	14	TRBV12-3/TRBV12-4	TRBJ2-7	-	CASSFGRTGYEQYF	TGTGCCAGCAGTTTTGGTAGGACAGGCTACGAGCAGTACTTC
-	11	TRBV29-1	TRBJ1-1	few	CSVDWGSEAFF	TGCAGCGTTGATTGGGGCAGTGAAGCTTTCTTT
-	15	TRBV30	TRBJ1-1	-	CAWSVLGAMATEAFF	TGTGCCTGGAGTGTATTGGGGGCGATGGCGACTGAAGCTTTCTTT
-	15	TRBV11-2	TRBJ2-3	few	CASSLVGTFGDTQYF	TGTGCCAGCAGCTTAGTTGGGACTTTCGGAGATACGCAGTATTTT